Listed below are T cell receptor beta chains from one sample, sequenced in a study of long-term antiretroviral therapy in people with HIV. The method was immunoSEQ multiplex PCR; TCRdb's version includes in-frame clones alone and lacks a portion of them. The sample lists some 19,000 clones, roughly 86% seen once, with roughly a tenth in the top ten. This specimen was unsorted PBMCs, taken 0.5 years after starting antiretroviral therapy. All receptors derive from a man aged 35 to 55 with HIV. The CDR3 runs from the conserved cysteine through the conserved F or W. The D gene is left open where the match is weak. Not all rows give a size; the values are once, few, many and, for expanded clones, a class.

D gene	J gene	clone size	V gene	CDR3 protein	CDR3 DNA
NA	TRBJ1-3	NA	TRBV5-4	CASSLGGTVSGNTIYF	TGTGCCAGCAGCTTGGGGGGTACGGTGTCGGGAAACACCATATATTTT
NA	TRBJ2-7	NA	TRBV29-1	CSVEDLQGGEQYF	TGCAGCGTTGAAGATTTGCAGGGGGGGGAGCAGTACTTC
NA	TRBJ1-2	NA	TRBV29-1	CSVEVGANGYTF	TGCAGCGTTGAGGTGGGGGCGAATGGCTACACCTTC
NA	TRBJ1-6	NA	TRBV9	CASSASPQGIAGSYNSPLHF	TGTGCCAGCAGCGCCTCGCCGCAGGGGATTGCGGGGTCCTATAATTCACCCCTCCACTTT
TRBD2	TRBJ2-1	NA	TRBV15	CATSRTLAPEQFF	TGTGCCACCAGCAGAACACTAGCGCCTGAGCAGTTCTTC
NA	TRBJ2-5	NA	TRBV11-3	CASSSGYQETQYF	TGTGCCAGCAGCTCTGGCTACCAAGAGACCCAGTACTTC
NA	TRBJ1-2	NA	TRBV6-1	CASSENLARARGYTF	TGTGCCAGCAGTGAGAATTTAGCCAGGGCACGTGGCTACACCTTC
TRBD1	TRBJ1-5	NA	TRBV27	CASSLSTGASNQPQHF	TGTGCCAGCAGTTTATCGACAGGGGCTAGCAATCAGCCCCAGCATTTT
TRBD2	TRBJ2-7	NA	TRBV7-9	CASSPGLASEQYF	TGTGCCAGCAGCCCGGGACTAGCTTCCGAGCAGTACTTC
NA	TRBJ2-7	NA	TRBV7-2	CASSLVESNEQYF	TGTGCCAGCAGCTTAGTAGAGTCTAACGAGCAGTACTTC
NA	TRBJ1-1	NA	TRBV27	CASSFGQGVTEAFF	TGTGCCAGCAGTTTTGGGCAGGGCGTAACTGAAGCTTTCTTT
NA	TRBJ2-1	NA	TRBV27	CASSAFNEQFF	TGTGCCAGCAGTGCCTTTAATGAGCAGTTCTTC
NA	TRBJ1-1	NA	TRBV7-2	CASSENTEAFF	TGTGCCAGCAGCGAAAACACTGAAGCTTTCTTT
TRBD1	TRBJ1-2	NA	TRBV10-3	CAISDGQGGYGYTF	TGTGCCATCAGTGACGGACAGGGCGGCTATGGCTACACCTTC
NA	TRBJ2-7	NA	TRBV15	CATSRDLSYEQYF	TGTGCCACCAGCAGAGATCTTTCCTACGAGCAGTACTTC
TRBD2	TRBJ2-5	NA	TRBV29-1	CSGAGVRQETQYF	TGCAGCGGAGCGGGAGTTCGGCAAGAGACCCAGTACTTC
NA	TRBJ2-1	NA	TRBV7-9	CASSMHYNEQFF	TGTGCCAGCAGCATGCATTACAATGAGCAGTTCTTC
NA	TRBJ1-4	NA	TRBV27	CASSLNKAFTGEKLFF	TGTGCCAGCAGTCTGAACAAAGCTTTTACCGGGGAAAAACTGTTTTTT
NA	TRBJ2-7	NA	TRBV30	CAWTTTLYEQYF	TGTGCCTGGACCACCACCCTCTACGAGCAGTACTTC
NA	TRBJ2-7	once	TRBV5-6	CASSLAAWGADGPYEQYF	TGTGCCAGCAGCTTGGCGGCGTGGGGGGCAGACGGCCCCTACGAGCAGTACTTC
NA	TRBJ2-2	NA	TRBV6-6	CATRGGSGPVELFF	TGTGCCACTAGAGGGGGTAGTGGGCCAGTGGAGCTGTTTTTT
TRBD1	TRBJ1-2	few	TRBV19	CASSIVQGARGYTF	TGTGCCAGTAGTATAGTTCAGGGGGCGCGGGGCTACACCTTC
NA	TRBJ2-1	NA	TRBV13	CASGAGSLSYNEQFF	TGTGCCAGCGGGGCCGGGAGCCTTTCCTACAATGAGCAGTTCTTC
TRBD1	TRBJ2-7	NA	TRBV11-2	CASSLAVGQVLGEQYF	TGTGCCAGCAGCTTAGCGGTGGGACAGGTACTAGGCGAGCAGTACTTC
TRBD1	TRBJ1-2	NA	TRBV5-8	CASSYWDRGYGYTF	TGTGCCAGCAGCTATTGGGACAGGGGCTATGGCTACACCTTC
NA	TRBJ2-5	NA	TRBV18	CASSPPVGTSQETQYF	TGTGCCAGCTCACCACCGGTCGGGACATCTCAAGAGACCCAGTACTTC
NA	TRBJ1-2	NA	TRBV5-1	CASSLSQDYGYTF	TGCGCCAGCAGCTTGAGTCAGGACTATGGCTACACCTTC
NA	TRBJ1-5	NA	TRBV2	CASAHGREYQPQHF	TGTGCCAGCGCTCACGGAAGGGAGTATCAGCCCCAGCATTTT
NA	TRBJ2-7	NA	TRBV28	CASSLRSDRHEQYF	TGTGCCAGCAGTTTACGAAGTGACCGCCACGAGCAGTACTTC
NA	TRBJ2-7	NA	TRBV28	CASKSGGRAYEQYF	TGTGCCAGCAAAAGCGGCGGCAGAGCCTACGAGCAGTACTTC
NA	TRBJ2-2	NA	TRBV4-1	CASSPGAYNTGELFF	TGCGCCAGCAGCCCGGGGGCCTACAACACCGGGGAGCTGTTTTTT
TRBD2	TRBJ2-3	NA	TRBV9	CASSAHPGLAPDTQYF	TGTGCCAGCAGCGCACACCCGGGACTAGCCCCCGATACGCAGTATTTT
TRBD2	TRBJ2-7	NA	TRBV28	CASSTGTRGSEQYF	TGTGCCAGCAGCACCGGGACTAGGGGCAGCGAGCAGTACTTC
NA	TRBJ1-3	NA	TRBV9	CASSVDGFSGNTIYF	TGTGCCAGCAGCGTAGATGGGTTCTCTGGAAACACCATATATTTT
NA	TRBJ1-2	NA	TRBV27	CASSFTDSYGYTF	TGTGCCAGCAGTTTTACAGACAGCTATGGCTACACCTTC
NA	TRBJ2-7	NA	TRBV11-2	CASSLGQVYEQYF	TGTGCCAGCAGCTTAGGTCAGGTCTACGAGCAGTACTTC
NA	TRBJ2-3	NA	TRBV7-3	CASSLKGPASVTSTDTQYF	TGTGCCAGCAGCTTAAAAGGGCCCGCTAGCGTCACTAGCACAGATACGCAGTATTTT
NA	TRBJ2-2	few	TRBV28	CASRGGEGKGGELFF	TGTGCCAGCAGGGGGGGTGAAGGTAAAGGCGGGGAGCTGTTTTTT
NA	TRBJ1-2	NA	TRBV7-9	CASSPLQGNYTF	TGTGCCAGCAGCCCCCTCCAGGGGAACTACACCTTC
TRBD1	TRBJ1-2	once	TRBV6-1	CASSAGTGYGYTF	TGTGCCAGCAGTGCCGGGACAGGCTATGGCTACACCTTC
TRBD1	TRBJ1-1	once	TRBV5-6	CASSSDRGDVAFF	TGTGCCAGCAGCTCCGACAGGGGCGATGTAGCTTTCTTT
NA	TRBJ2-1	NA	TRBV7-8	CASSLMGSSYNEQFF	TGTGCCAGCAGCTTAATGGGGAGCTCCTACAATGAGCAGTTCTTC
NA	TRBJ1-2	NA	TRBV4-1	CASSQERLGNYGYTF	TGCGCCAGCAGCCAAGAACGTCTCGGAAACTATGGCTACACCTTC
NA	TRBJ1-2	NA	TRBV5-1	CASSLAADLYGYTF	TGCGCCAGCAGCTTGGCGGCGGATCTCTATGGCTACACCTTC
TRBD2	TRBJ2-1	NA	TRBV10-1	CASSESRLAGGIWDEQFF	TGCGCCAGCAGTGAGTCGCGGCTAGCGGGAGGAATCTGGGATGAGCAGTTCTTC
NA	TRBJ1-5	NA	TRBV7-9	CASSFGKVDQPQHF	TGTGCCAGCAGCTTTGGGAAAGTAGATCAGCCCCAGCATTTT
NA	TRBJ2-5	NA	TRBV5-1	CASSPLSAEETQYF	TGCGCCAGCAGCCCCTTGAGTGCGGAAGAGACCCAGTACTTC
NA	TRBJ1-1	NA	TRBV6-6	CASSFRGHGNTEAFF	TGTGCCAGCAGTTTCAGGGGCCATGGGAACACTGAAGCTTTCTTT
TRBD1	TRBJ2-7	NA	TRBV6-4	CASSDRHISPGQGPCQYF	TGTGCCAGCAGTGACCGCCATATAAGCCCGGGACAGGGGCCCTGTCAGTACTTC
TRBD2	TRBJ2-3	NA	TRBV7-3	CASASSGVLDTQYF	TGTGCCAGCGCCTCTAGCGGGGTGTTAGATACGCAGTATTTT
NA	TRBJ1-3	NA	TRBV13	CASSERTLGNTIYF	TGTGCCAGCAGCGAAAGGACACTTGGAAACACCATATATTTT
NA	TRBJ1-3	few	TRBV19	CASSMVQNTIYF	TGTGCCAGTAGTATGGTGCAAAACACCATATATTTT
NA	TRBJ2-7	NA	TRBV2	CASSESQTYEQYF	TGTGCCAGCAGTGAATCCCAGACCTACGAGCAGTACTTC